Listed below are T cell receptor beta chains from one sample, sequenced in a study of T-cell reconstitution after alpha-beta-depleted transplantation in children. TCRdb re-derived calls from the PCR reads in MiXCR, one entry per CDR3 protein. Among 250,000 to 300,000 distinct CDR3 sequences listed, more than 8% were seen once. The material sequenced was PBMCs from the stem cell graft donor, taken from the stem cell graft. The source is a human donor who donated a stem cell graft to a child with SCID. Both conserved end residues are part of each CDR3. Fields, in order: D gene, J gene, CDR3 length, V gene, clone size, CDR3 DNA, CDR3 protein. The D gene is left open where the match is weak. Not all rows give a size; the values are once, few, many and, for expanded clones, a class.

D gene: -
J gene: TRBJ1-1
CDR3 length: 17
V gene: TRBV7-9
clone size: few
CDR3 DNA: TGTGCCAGCAGCTTAGTCGGCACAGGGACCAGGAACACTGAAGCTTTCTTT
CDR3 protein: CASSLVGTGTRNTEAFF

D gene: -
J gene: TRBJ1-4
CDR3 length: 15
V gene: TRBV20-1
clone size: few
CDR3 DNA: TGCAGTGCTAAAGAGGTGGGGCCTCTTAATGAAAAACTGTTTTTT
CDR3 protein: CSAKEVGPLNEKLFF

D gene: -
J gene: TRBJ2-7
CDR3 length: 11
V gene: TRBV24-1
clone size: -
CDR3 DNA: TGTGCCACCAGTGATTTAGGGGAGCAGTACTTC
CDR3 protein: CATSDLGEQYF

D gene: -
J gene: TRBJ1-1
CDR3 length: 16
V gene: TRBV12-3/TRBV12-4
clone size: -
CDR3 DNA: TGTGCCAGCAGTCCCGGGAGCTGGTGGGGCCGGACTGAAGCTTTCTTT
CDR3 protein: CASSPGSWWGRTEAFF

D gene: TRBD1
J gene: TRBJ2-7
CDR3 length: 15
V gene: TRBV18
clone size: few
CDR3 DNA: TGTGCCAGCTCACCAGGAGGGACAGGGAGCCACGAGCAGTACTTC
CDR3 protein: CASSPGGTGSHEQYF

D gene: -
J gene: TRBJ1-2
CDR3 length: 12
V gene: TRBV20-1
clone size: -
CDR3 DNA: TGCAGTGCTCCCAGGGAGAGCCATGGCTACACCTTC
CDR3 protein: CSAPRESHGYTF

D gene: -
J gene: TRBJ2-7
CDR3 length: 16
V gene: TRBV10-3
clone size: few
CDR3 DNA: TGTGCCATCACTGCCTGGGCTCAGTCCCACCCTCACGAGCAGTACTTC
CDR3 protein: CAITAWAQSHPHEQYF

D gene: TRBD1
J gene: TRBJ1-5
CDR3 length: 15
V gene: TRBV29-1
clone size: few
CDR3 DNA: TGCAGCGTTGCCGAGGGGGCTCGGAGCAATCAGCCCCAGCATTTT
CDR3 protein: CSVAEGARSNQPQHF

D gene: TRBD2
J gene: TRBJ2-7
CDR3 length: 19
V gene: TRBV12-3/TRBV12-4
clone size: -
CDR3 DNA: TGTGCCATCAGTTTCGTGGGAGGAATGGGGACTAGCGGATACTACGAGCAGTACTTC
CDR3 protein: CAISFVGGMGTSGYYEQYF

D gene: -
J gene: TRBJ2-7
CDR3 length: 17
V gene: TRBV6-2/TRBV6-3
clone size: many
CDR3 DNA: TGTGCCAGCAGTTCTTTGGACAGTGCGATTGATACCTACGAGCAGTACTTC
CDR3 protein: CASSSLDSAIDTYEQYF

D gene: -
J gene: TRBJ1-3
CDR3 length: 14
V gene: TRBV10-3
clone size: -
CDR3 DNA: TGTGCCATCAGTCCACAGGGATCTGGAAACACCATATATTTT
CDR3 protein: CAISPQGSGNTIYF

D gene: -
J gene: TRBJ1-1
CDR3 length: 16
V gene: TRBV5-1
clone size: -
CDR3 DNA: TGCGCCAGCAGCTTGGGGGCAGGTTTCCCACTCACTGAAGCTTTCTTT
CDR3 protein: CASSLGAGFPLTEAFF

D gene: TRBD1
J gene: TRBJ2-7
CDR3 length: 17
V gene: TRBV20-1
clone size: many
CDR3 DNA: TGCAGTGCTAGGGGAGAGCGGGACGGGACAGGGGGTTACGAGCAGTACTTC
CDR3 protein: CSARGERDGTGGYEQYF

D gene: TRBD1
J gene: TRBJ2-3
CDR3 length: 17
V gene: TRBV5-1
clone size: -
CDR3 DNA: TGCGCCAGCAGCTTGATAACCGGCAGGGGGCTCGAGTATACGCAGTATTTT
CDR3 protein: CASSLITGRGLEYTQYF

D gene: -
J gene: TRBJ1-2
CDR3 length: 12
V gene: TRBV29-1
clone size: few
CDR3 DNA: TGCAGCGCAGAAGGGAGATTCTATGGCTACACCTTC
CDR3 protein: CSAEGRFYGYTF

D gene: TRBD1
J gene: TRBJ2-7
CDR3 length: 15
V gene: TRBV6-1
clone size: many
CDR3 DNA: TGTGCCAGCAGCCCCCTGACAGGGGGGATTTACGAGCAGTACTTC
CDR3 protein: CASSPLTGGIYEQYF

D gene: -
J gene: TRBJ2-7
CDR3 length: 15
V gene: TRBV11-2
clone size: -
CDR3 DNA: TGTGCCAGCAGTCCCTCTTCCGGTCGGTCGGAGGAGCAGTACTTC
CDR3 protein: CASSPSSGRSEEQYF

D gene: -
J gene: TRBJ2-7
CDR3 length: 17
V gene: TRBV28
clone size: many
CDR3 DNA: TGTGCCAGCAGTCCTACCGACGGAGGGGGGCTCCGGTACGAGCAGTACTTC
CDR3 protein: CASSPTDGGGLRYEQYF

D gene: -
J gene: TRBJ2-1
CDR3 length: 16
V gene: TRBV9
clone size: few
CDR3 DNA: TGTGCCAGCAGCGTAGTCCTCGGGGGCTCCTACAATGAGCAGTTCTTC
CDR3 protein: CASSVVLGGSYNEQFF

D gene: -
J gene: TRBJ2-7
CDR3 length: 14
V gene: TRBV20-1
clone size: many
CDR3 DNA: TGCAGTGCTTCCTACCCGGGACAACCATACGAGCAGTACTTC
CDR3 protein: CSASYPGQPYEQYF

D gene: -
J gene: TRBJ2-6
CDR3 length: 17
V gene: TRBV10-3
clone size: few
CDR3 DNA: TGTGCCATCAGTGAGTTCCAGGGTGTAGTCGGGGCCAACGTCCTGACTTTC
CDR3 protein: CAISEFQGVVGANVLTF

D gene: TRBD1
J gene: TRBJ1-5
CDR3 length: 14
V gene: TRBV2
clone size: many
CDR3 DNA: TGTGCCAGCAGTTCCACAGGGGGAGGTCAGCCCCAGCATTTT
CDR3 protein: CASSSTGGGQPQHF

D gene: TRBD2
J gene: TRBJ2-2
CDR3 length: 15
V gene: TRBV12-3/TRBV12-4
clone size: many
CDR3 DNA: TGTGCCGCAGCCGGGCTAGCGGGGGACGCCGGGGAGCTGTTTTTT
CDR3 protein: CAAAGLAGDAGELFF

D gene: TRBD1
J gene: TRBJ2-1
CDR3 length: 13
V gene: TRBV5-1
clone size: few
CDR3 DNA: TGCGCCAGCAGCTCGGACAGGTTCAATGAGCAGTTCTTC
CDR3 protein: CASSSDRFNEQFF

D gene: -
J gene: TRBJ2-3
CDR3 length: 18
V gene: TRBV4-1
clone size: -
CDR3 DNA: TGCGCCAGCAGCCAAGAATGGGACACTGCTACATCCACAGATACGCAGTATTTT
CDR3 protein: CASSQEWDTATSTDTQYF

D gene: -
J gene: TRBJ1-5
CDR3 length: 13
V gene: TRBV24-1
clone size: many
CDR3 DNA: TGTGCCACCAACGGGTCCGCGGGTCAGCCCCAGCATTTT
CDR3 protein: CATNGSAGQPQHF